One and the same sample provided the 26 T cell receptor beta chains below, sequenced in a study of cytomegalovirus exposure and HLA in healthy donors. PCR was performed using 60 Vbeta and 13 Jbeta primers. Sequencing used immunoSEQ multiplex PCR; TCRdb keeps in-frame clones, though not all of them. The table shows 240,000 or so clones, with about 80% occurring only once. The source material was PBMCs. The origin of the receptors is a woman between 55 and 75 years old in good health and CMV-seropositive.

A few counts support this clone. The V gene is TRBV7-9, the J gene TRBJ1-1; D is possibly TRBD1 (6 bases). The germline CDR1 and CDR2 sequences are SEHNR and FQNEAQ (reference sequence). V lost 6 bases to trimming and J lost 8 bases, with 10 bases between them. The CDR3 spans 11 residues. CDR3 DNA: TGTGCCAGCAGACTCGACAGGGAAGCTTTCTTT. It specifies CASRLDREAFF.

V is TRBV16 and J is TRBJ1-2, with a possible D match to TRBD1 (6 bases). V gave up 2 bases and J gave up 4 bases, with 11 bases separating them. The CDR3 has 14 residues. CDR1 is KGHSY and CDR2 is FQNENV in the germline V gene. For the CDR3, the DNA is TGTGCCAGCAGCCAAGTTCGGACAGTCTATGGCTACACCTTC. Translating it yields CASSQVRTVYGYTF.

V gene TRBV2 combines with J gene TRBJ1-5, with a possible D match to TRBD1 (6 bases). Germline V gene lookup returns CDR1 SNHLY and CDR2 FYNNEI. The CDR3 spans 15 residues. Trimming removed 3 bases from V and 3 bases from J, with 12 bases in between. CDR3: CASSERTDPNQPQHF. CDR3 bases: TGTGCCAGCAGTGAGAGGACAGATCCCAATCAGCCCCAGCATTTT. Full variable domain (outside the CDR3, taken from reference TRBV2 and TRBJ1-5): EPEVTQTPSHQVTQMGQEVILRCVPISNHLYFYWYRQILGQKVEFLVSFYNNEISEKSEIFDDQFSVERPDGSNFTLKIRSTKLEDSAMYFCASSERTDPNQPQHFGDGTRLSIL.

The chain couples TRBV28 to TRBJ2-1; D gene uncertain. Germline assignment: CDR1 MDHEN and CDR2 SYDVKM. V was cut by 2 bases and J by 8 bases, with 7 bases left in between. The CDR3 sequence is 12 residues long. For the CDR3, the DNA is TGTGCCAGCAGTTTAGGGCAGTATGAGCAGTTCTTC. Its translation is CASSLGQYEQFF.

CDR3 sequence (DNA): TGCAGCGTTGAACATCCATCTAACTATGGCTACACCTTC. This sequence encodes CSVEHPSNYGYTF. The chain recombines TRBV29-1 with TRBJ1-2; the D is unclear. Deletions cut 2 bases from V and 0 bases from J, with 7 bases between. This CDR3 region has 13 residues. The germline V gene encodes CDR1 SQVTM and CDR2 ANQGSEA.

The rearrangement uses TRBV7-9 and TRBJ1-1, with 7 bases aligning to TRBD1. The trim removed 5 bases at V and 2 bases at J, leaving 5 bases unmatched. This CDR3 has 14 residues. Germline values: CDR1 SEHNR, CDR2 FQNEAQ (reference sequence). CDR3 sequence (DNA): TGTGCCAGCAGCCGGGACAGCTTCAACACTGAAGCTTTCTTT. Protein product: CASSRDSFNTEAFF.

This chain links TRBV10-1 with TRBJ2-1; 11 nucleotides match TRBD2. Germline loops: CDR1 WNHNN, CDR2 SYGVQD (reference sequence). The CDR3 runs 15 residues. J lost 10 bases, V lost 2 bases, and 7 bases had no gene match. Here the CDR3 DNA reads TGCGCCAGCAGTGAGGTTACTAGCGGGGGCGGGGAGCAGTTCTTC. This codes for CASSEVTSGGGEQFF.

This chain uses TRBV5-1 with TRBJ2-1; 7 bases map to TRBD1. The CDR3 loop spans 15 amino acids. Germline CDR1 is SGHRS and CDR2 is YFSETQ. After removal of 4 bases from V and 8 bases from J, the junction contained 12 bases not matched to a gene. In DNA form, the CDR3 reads TGCGCCAGCAGCCTCTATGGACAGGAGGTCGATGAGCAGTTCTTC. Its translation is CASSLYGQEVDEQFF.

CDR3 nucleotide sequence: TGTGCCAGTAGTTCGGGACAGGGGAACAATCAGCCCCAGCATTTT. Protein product: CASSSGQGNNQPQHF. The gene calls are TRBV19 and TRBJ1-5; 10 bases are shared with TRBD1. Germline values: CDR1 LNHDA, CDR2 SQIVND (reference sequence). The CDR3 sequence is 15 residues long. The junction had 4 bases not matched to a gene; V was cut back by 5 bases and J by 3 bases.

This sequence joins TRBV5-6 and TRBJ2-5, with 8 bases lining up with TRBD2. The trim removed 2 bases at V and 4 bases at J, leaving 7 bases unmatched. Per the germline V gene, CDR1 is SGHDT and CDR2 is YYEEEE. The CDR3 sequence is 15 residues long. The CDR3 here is CASSFRTSGRETQYF. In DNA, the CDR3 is TGTGCCAGCAGCTTTCGCACTAGCGGCAGAGAGACCCAGTACTTC. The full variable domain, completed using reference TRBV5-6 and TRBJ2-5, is DAGVTQSPTHLIKTRGQQVTLRCSPKSGHDTVSWYQQALGQGPQFIFQYYEEEERQRGNFPDRFSGHQFPNYSSELNVNALLLGDSALYLCASSFRTSGRETQYFGPGTRLLVL.

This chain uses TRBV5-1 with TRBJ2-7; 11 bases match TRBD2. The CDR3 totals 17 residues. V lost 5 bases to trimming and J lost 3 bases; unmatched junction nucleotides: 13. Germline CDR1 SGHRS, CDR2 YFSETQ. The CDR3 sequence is CASSGGDSGRARYEQYF. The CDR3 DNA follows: TGCGCCAGCAGTGGGGGTGATAGCGGGAGGGCCCGCTACGAGCAGTACTTC.

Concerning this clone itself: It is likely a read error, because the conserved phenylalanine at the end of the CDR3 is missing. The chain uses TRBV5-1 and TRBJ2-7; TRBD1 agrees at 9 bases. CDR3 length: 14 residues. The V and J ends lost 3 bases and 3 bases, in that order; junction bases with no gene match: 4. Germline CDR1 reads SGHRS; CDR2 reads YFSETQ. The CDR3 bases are TGCGCCAGCAGCTGGACAGGGGAGGGCTACGAGCAGTACCTC. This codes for CASSWTGEGYEQYL.

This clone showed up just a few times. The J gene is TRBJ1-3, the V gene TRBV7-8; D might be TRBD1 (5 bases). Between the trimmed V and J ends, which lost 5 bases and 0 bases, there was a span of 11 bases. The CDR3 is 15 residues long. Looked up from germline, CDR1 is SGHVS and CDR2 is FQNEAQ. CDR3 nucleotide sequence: TGTGCCAGCAGCCCCGGCGGGGGCTCTGGAAACACCATATATTTT. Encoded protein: CASSPGGGSGNTIYF.

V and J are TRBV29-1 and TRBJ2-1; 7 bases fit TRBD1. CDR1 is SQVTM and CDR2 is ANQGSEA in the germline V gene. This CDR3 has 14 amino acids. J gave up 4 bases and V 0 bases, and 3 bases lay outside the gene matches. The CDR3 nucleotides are TGCAGCGTTGAAGAAGGGGACAGTTACAATGAGCAGTTCTTC. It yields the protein CSVEEGDSYNEQFF.

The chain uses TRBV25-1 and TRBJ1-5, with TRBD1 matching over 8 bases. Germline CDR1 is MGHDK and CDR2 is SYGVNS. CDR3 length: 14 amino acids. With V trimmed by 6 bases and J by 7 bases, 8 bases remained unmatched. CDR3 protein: CASRRQGIGQPQHF. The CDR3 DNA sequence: TGTGCCAGCAGGAGACAGGGGATAGGGCAGCCCCAGCATTTT.

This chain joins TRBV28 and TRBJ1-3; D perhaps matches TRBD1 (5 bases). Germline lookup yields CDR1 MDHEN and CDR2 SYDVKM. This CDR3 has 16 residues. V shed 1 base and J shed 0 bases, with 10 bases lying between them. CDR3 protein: CASSLYPGISGNTIYF. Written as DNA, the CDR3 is TGTGCCAGCAGTTTATACCCAGGGATCTCTGGAAACACCATATATTTT.

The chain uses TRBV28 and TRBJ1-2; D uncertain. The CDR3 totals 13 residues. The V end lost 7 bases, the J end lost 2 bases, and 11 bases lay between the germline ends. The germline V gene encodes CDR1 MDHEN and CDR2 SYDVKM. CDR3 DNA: TGTGCCAGCACCCGCCAGGCAAACTATGGCTACACCTTC. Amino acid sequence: CASTRQANYGYTF.

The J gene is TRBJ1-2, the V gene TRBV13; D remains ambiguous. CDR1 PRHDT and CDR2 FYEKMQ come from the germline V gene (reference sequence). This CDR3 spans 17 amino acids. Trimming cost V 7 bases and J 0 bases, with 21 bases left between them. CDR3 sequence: CASIHTLYNGSNYGYTF. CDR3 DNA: TGTGCCAGCATACATACCCTATACAACGGGTCTAACTATGGCTACACCTTC.

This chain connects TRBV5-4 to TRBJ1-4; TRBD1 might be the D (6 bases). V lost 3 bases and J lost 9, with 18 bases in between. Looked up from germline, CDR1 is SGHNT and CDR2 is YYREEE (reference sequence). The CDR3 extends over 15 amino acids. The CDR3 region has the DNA TGTGCCAGCAGCTCCCAACAGGGCGTGGACCAAAAACTGTTTTTT. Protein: CASSSQQGVDQKLFF.

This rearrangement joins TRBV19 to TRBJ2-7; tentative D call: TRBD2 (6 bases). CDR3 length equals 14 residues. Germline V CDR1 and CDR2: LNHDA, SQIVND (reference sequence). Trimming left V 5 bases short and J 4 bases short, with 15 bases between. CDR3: CASSPGLGGYEQYF. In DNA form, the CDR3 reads TGTGCCAGTAGTCCGGGGCTTGGGGGGTACGAGCAGTACTTC.

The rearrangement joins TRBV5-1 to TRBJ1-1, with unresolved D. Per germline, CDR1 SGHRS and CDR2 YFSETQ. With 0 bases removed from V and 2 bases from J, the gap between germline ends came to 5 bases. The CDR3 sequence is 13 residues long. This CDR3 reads CASSLGANTEAFF. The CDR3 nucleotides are TGCGCCAGCAGCTTGGGGGCCAACACTGAAGCTTTCTTT.

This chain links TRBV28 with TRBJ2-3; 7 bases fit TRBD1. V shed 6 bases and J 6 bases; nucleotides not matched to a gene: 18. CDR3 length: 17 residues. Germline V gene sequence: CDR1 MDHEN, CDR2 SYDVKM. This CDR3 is CASRERQGLWGLDTQYF. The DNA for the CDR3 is TGTGCCAGCAGGGAAAGACAGGGATTATGGGGATTGGATACGCAGTATTTT.

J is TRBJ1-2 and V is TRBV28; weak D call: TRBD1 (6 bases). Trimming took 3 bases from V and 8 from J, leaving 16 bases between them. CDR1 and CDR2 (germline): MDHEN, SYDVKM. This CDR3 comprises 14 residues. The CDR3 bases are TGTGCCAGCAGTTTCCGTGCGGGGAGGGGGGGCTACACCTTC. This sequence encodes CASSFRAGRGGYTF.

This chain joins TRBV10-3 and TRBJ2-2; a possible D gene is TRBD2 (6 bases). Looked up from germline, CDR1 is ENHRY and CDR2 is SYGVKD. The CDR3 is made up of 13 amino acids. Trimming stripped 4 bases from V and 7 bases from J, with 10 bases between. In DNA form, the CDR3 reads TGTGCCATCAGTGTAGGGGAGGTCGGGGAGCTGTTTTTT. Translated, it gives CAISVGEVGELFF.

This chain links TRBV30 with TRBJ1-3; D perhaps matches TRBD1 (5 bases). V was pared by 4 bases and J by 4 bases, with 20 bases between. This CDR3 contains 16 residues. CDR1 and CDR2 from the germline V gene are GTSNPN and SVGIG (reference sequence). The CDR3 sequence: CAWMIFPRGSGNTIYF. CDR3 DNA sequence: TGTGCCTGGATGATTTTCCCTAGGGGCAGCGGAAACACCATATATTTT.

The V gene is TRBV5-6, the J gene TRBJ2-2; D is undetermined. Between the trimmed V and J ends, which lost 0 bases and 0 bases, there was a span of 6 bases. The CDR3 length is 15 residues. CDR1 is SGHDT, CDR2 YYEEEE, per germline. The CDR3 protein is CASSLALSNTGELFF. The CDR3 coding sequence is TGTGCCAGCAGCTTGGCTCTTTCGAACACCGGGGAGCTGTTTTTT.